These T cell receptor beta chains were read from a single sample in a study of cytomegalovirus exposure and HLA in healthy donors. Generated by immunoSEQ multiplex PCR, the TCRdb table keeps only in-frame clones and is missing some. This repertoire includes over 150,000 clones. The specimen was PBMCs. Receptor source: a boy aged 5 to 17 in good health and CMV-seronegative. Both conserved end residues are part of each CDR3.

J gene,V gene,CDR3 protein
TRBJ1-1,TRBV4-2,CASSQDGAGEFGEAFF
TRBJ1-5,TRBV9,CASSPGTYSNQPQHF
TRBJ2-7,TRBV15,CATSREVGTGVAEQYF
TRBJ2-7,TRBV18,CASSQGRSSYEQYF
TRBJ2-3,TRBV5-1,CASSGDSGADTQYF
TRBJ1-5,TRBV5-8,CASSLGTQGSQPQHF
TRBJ2-2,TRBV4-1,CASSQESNRDTGELFF
TRBJ2-3,TRBV15,CATSRPGGLAGVTDTQYF
TRBJ1-5,TRBV4-1,CASSQGNSYNQPQHF
TRBJ1-1,TRBV9,CASSVGGQNTEAFF
TRBJ2-3,TRBV7-2,CAGSLVSSGGTDTQYF
TRBJ1-1,TRBV6-1,CASSFRTGPAFF
TRBJ2-5,TRBV6-4,CASSEQYGDWEQYF
TRBJ2-1,TRBV5-8,CASSLWGRVNEQFF
TRBJ2-1,TRBV19,CARALAGGLMSSYNEQFF
TRBJ1-5,TRBV4-1,CASTASGDSNQPQHF
TRBJ2-3,TRBV10-2,CASSLAGVSDTQYF
TRBJ1-6,TRBV5-4,CASSLARDRGYSPLHF
TRBJ2-7,TRBV4-1,CASSQPRGQGVYEQYF
TRBJ1-6,TRBV18,CASSPVDRANNSPLHF
TRBJ1-2,TRBV2,CASSWGQGDGYTF
TRBJ2-5,TRBV5-4,CASRGAAQETQYF